This T cell receptor (beta chain) originates from a study of T cells expressing NK-cell markers. Study-level background: It was sorted CD3+CD56-NKG2C+, CD3+CD56+NKG2C- and CD3+CD56+NKG2C+ T cells that provided the TCR beta repertoires. Seven sequenced donors out of eight were HCMV-seropositive, one seronegative.

CDR1 and CDR2 (germline): LNHNV, YYDKDF (reference sequence). CDR3 length equals 17 residues. TCRdb re-called the 5' RACE reads; one entry per CDR3 protein, DNA not given. Its clone listing holds roughly 390,000 distinct CDR3 sequences. The source is a woman aged 50 to 65 in good health. What was sequenced was blood T cells: a sorted CD56 or NKG2C T cell subset, CD4+ or CD8+ T cells, or bulk PBMC T cells (not recorded which). V and J are TRBV15 and TRBJ2-1; checking the TCRdb D call of TRBD2 is not possible without DNA. This CDR3 is CATSREGGAGISNEQFF.